This TCR beta chain appears in the sequencing data of a study of OX40 agonist ivuxolimab in advanced cancers. Findings and caveats of the study: Compared with CD4+, CD8+ T cells on average had more expanded clones.

The data were produced by immunoSEQ multiplex PCR, yet TCRdb's version contains in-frame clones alone and is incomplete. The sample consists of roughly 92,000 clones, less than 85% of them appearing once. Turning to this clone: Its antigen is undetermined.

Germline V CDR1 and CDR2: DFQATT, SNEGSKA (reference sequence). This CDR3 is 10 amino acids long. Trimming took off 3 bases at V and 10 bases at J, with 7 bases between the two ends. The chain links TRBV20-1 to TRBJ2-1; D not certain. The TCR originated in an adult with an advanced solid tumor such as melanoma, head and neck, liver or kidney cancer. Sequencing used CD4+ or CD8+ T cells sorted from blood, obtained in a trial of the OX40 agonist ivuxolimab. The CDR3 nucleotides are TGCAGTGCTAGTCTGGCCGAGCAGTTCTTC. This sequence encodes CSASLAEQFF.